The clone carrying this TCR beta chain was recorded a few times. Its antigen remains unidentified. Making use of molecular barcodes, quantitative 5'-RACE generated TCR beta libraries. TCRdb re-called the 5' RACE reads through MiXCR, storing one row per CDR3 protein. Of around 540,000 distinct CDR3 sequences in the sample, roughly 13% were seen once. From germline, CDR1 is MGHDK and CDR2 SYGVNS. This CDR3 is built from 13 residues. Deletions cut 5 bases from V and 10 bases from J, with 12 bases between. This sample was taken from a study of CD8 T cells in ankylosing spondylitis. Whole-study results and caveats: Reports say disease-linked clones showed up significantly more in matched ankylosing spondylitis synovial fluid. In reactive arthritis synovial fluid and blood, some motif variants had been reported before. Blood of patients with ankylosing spondylitis appeared to be characterized by a TCR beta motif of several highly homologous variants. Researchers report that disease-linked clones proved CD8+ and relatively rare in peripheral blood.

This TCR derives from a male donor with ankylosing spondylitis. The sample taken for sequencing was blood, either unsorted or a sorted T cell fraction (not recorded which). V gene TRBV25-1 combines with J gene TRBJ1-6, with D tentatively TRBD1 (6 bases). The CDR3 sequence: CASSYPGESPLHF. CDR3 DNA: TGTGCCAGCAGTTATCCAGGGGAATCACCCCTCCACTTT.